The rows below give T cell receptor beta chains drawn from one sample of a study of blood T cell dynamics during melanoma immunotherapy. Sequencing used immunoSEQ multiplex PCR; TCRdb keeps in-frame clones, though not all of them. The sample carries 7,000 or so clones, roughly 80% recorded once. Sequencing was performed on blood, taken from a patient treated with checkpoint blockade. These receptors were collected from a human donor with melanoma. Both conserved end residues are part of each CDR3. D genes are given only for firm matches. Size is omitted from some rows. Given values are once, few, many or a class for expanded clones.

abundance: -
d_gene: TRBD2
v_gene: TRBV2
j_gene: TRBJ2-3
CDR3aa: CASSEASSGGVTDTQYF
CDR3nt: TGTGCCAGCAGTGAAGCCTCTAGCGGAGGGGTGACAGATACGCAGTATTTT

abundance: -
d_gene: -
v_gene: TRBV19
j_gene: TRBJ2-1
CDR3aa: CASSLGRQVGYNEQFF
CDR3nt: TGTGCCAGTAGTCTAGGGAGACAGGTTGGCTACAATGAGCAGTTCTTC

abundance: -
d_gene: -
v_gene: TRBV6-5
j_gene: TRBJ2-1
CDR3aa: CASSLYNEQFF
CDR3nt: TGTGCCAGCAGTTTGTACAATGAGCAGTTCTTC

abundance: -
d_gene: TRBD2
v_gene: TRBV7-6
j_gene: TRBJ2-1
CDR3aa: CASSLSAGVSNEQFF
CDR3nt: TGTGCCAGCAGCTTATCAGCGGGAGTGAGTAATGAGCAGTTCTTC

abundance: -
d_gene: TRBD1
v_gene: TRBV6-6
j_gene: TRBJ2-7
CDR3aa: CASSSLDRGVNEQYF
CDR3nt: TGTGCCAGCAGTTCCTTGGACAGGGGAGTAAACGAGCAGTACTTC

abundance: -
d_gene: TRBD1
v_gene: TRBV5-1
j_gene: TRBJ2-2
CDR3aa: CASSSGQGNTGELFF
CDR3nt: TGCGCCAGCAGCTCAGGACAGGGGAACACCGGGGAGCTGTTTTTT

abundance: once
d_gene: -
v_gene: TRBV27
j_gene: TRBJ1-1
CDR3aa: CASFSRLGTEAFF
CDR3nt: TGTGCCAGCTTCAGTAGACTGGGCACTGAAGCTTTCTTT

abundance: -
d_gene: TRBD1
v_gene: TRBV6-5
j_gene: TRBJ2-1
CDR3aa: CASSRTGDGYNEQFF
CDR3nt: TGTGCCAGCAGTCGGACAGGGGATGGCTACAATGAGCAGTTCTTC

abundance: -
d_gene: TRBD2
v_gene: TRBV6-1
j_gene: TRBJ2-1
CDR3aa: CASSEGGLVRGEQFF
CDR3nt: TGTGCCAGCAGTGAAGGTGGACTAGTCCGGGGTGAGCAGTTCTTC

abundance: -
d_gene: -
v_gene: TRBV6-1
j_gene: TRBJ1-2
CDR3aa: CASSETTGYGYTF
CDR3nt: TGTGCCAGCAGTGAAACGACTGGCTATGGCTACACCTTC

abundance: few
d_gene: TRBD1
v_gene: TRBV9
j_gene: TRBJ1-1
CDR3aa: CASSTGQGVNTEAFF
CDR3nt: TGTGCCAGCAGCACCGGACAGGGAGTGAACACTGAAGCTTTCTTT

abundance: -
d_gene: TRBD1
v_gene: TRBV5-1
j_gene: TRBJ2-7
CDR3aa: CASSNRQGSLPGEQYF
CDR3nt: TGCGCCAGCAGCAACCGACAGGGCTCCCTCCCGGGCGAGCAGTACTTC

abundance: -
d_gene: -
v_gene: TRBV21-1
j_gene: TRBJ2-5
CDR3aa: CASSKARDRGQETQYF
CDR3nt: TGTGCCAGCAGCAAAGCTAGGGACAGGGGGCAAGAGACCCAGTACTTC

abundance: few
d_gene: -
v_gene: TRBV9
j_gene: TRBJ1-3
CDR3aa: CASRQGNTIYF
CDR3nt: TGTGCCAGTAGACAGGGAAACACCATATATTTT

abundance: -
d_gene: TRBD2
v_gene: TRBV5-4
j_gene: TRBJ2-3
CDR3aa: CASSLVGGGLTDTQYF
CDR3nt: TGTGCCAGCAGCTTGGTAGGCGGGGGGCTCACAGATACGCAGTATTTT

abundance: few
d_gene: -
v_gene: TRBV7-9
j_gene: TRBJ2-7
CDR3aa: CASSLTPKERYF
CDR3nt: TGTGCCAGCAGCTTAACCCCAAAAGAGAGGTACTTC

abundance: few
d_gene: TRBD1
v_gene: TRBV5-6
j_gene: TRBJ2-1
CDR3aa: CASSWTGFKYNEQFF
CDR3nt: TGTGCCAGCAGCTGGACAGGGTTTAAGTACAATGAGCAGTTCTTC

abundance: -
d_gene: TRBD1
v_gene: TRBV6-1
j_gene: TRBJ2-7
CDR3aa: CASSGDSSYEQYF
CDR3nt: TGTGCCAGCAGTGGGGACAGCTCCTACGAGCAGTACTTC

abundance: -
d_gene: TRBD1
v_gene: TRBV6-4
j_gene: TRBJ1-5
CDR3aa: CASSKTGGLRVSNQPQHF
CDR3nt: TGTGCCAGCAGCAAGACAGGGGGCCTGAGAGTAAGCAATCAGCCCCAGCATTTT

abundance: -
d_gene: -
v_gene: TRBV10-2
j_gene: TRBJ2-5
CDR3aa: CASSLGGQETQYF
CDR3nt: TGCGCCAGCAGTCTTGGGGGACAAGAGACCCAGTACTTC

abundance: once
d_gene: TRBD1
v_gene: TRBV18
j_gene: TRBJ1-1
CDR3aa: CASSQKTQGLNTEAFF
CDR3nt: TGTGCCAGCTCACAGAAAACACAGGGGCTGAACACTGAAGCTTTCTTT

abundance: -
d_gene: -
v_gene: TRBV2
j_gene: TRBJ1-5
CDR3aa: CASSRDHSNQPQHF
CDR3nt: TGTGCCAGCAGCAGGGATCATAGCAATCAGCCCCAGCATTTT

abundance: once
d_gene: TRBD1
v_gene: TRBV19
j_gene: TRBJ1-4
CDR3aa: CASTSGTGHEKLFF
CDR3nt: TGTGCCAGTACGTCCGGGACAGGTCATGAAAAACTGTTTTTT

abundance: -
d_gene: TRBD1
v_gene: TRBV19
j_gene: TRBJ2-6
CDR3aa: CASSPGQGAGSGANVLTF
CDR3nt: TGTGCCAGTAGTCCCGGACAGGGGGCGGGCTCTGGGGCCAACGTCCTGACTTTC

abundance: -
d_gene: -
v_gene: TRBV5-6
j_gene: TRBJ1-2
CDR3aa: CASTRDYGYTF
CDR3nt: TGTGCCAGCACAAGGGACTATGGCTACACCTTC

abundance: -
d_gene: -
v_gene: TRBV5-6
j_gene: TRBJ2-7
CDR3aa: CASSLDPAPSYEQYF
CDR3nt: TGTGCCAGCAGCTTAGACCCAGCCCCCTCCTACGAGCAGTACTTC